These 32 T cell receptor beta chains were all obtained from the same sample, sequenced in a study of CD8+CD57+ T cells in acquired aplastic anemia. Profiles of TCR beta VDJ and CDR3 were generated from a genomic DNA template. Each CDR3 protein gets one entry after TCRdb re-called the reads with MiXCR. Of around 290,000 distinct CDR3 sequences in the sample, around three fifths were seen once. Those patients picked for sequencing had displayed CD8+CD57+ cell expansion on flow cytometry. Sequenced sample: sorted CD4+, CD8+, or CD8+CD57+ T cells (not recorded which) from PBMCs. These receptors originate from a human donor with aplastic anemia.

J is TRBJ2-5 and V is TRBV7-2, with D unresolved. The V gene lost 0 bases and the J gene lost 6 bases, with 17 bases spanning the gap. Germline CDR1 reads SGHTA; CDR2 reads FQGNSA. This CDR3 has 16 residues. In nucleotides, the CDR3 is TGTGCCAGCAGCTTAGCTTGGGTCGCTGGCTCTAAGACCCAGTACTTC. This gives the protein CASSLAWVAGSKTQYF. Combining the CDR3 with reference TRBV7-2 and TRBJ2-5 gives the whole variable domain GAGVSQSPSNKVTEKGKDVELRCDPISGHTALYWYRQSLGQGLEFLIYFQGNSAPDKSGLPSDRFSAERTGGSVSTLTIQRTQQEDSAVYLCASSLAWVAGSKTQYFGPGTRLLVL.

The V gene is TRBV29-1, the J gene TRBJ2-7; a weak D match, TRBD1 (6 bases). Germline V lookup: CDR1 SQVTM, CDR2 ANQGSEA. V lost 8 bases and J lost 4, with 12 bases in between. This CDR3 region has 11 residues. The CDR3 bases are TGCAGCTCGACAGGTCCTTACGAGCAGTACTTC. Translating gives CSSTGPYEQYF.

The rearrangement uses TRBV10-1 and TRBJ1-1; D unclear. The V end lost 3 bases, the J end lost 5 bases, and 13 bases lay between the germline ends. CDR1 is WNHNN and CDR2 is SYGVQD in the germline V gene (reference sequence). The CDR3 runs to 14 residues. The CDR3 loop reads CASSETSQRTEAFF. DNA for the CDR3: TGCGCCAGCAGTGAAACCTCTCAAAGAACTGAAGCTTTCTTT.

This chain connects TRBV19 to TRBJ1-1; the D gene is possibly TRBD1 (5 bases). Trimming removed 5 bases from V and 1 base from J, with 11 bases in between. The length of the CDR3 is 14 residues. Germline lookup yields CDR1 LNHDA and CDR2 SQIVND (reference sequence). The CDR3 reads CASSSFGANTEAFF. The CDR3 DNA reads as TGTGCCAGTAGTTCGTTCGGGGCGAACACTGAAGCTTTCTTT.

This clonotype was counted only a few times. The CDR3 region is CASSHRGHSGNTF. CDR3 in DNA: TGTGCCAGCAGCCACAGGGGGCATTCTGGAAACACCTTC. This sequence joins TRBV5-4 and TRBJ1-2; TRBD1 matches at 9 bases. The CDR3 sequence is 13 residues long. Germline V gene sequence: CDR1 SGHNT, CDR2 YYREEE (reference sequence). Losses at the gene ends were 4 bases for V and 12 bases for J; bases not matched to a gene: 10.

CDR3 nucleotide sequence: TGTGCCAGCAGCTTCCCGATGACTAGCGGGAGACCCTCCTACGAGCAGTACTTC. Translated, it gives CASSFPMTSGRPSYEQYF. The V and J genes are TRBV7-3 and TRBJ2-7; 12 bases align to TRBD2. With 3 bases clipped from V and 0 bases from J, the junction kept 9 bases outside the gene matches. This CDR3 spans 18 amino acids. CDR1 SGHTA and CDR2 FQGTGA come from the germline V gene.

The chain carries TRBV12-3 or TRBV12-4 and TRBJ2-7, with TRBD2 as a possible D gene (6 bases). The CDR3 is 16 residues long. V was pared by 5 bases and J by 0 bases, with 17 bases between. CDR3 in DNA: TGTGCCAGCAGTGAATTTCCTAGCGCGAGCTCCTACGAGCAGTACTTC. Translating gives CASSEFPSASSYEQYF.

This clonotype was seen a few times. At one end, the junction sequence differs from germline, possibly due to a read error. The V gene is TRBV2, the J gene TRBJ2-2; no clear D gene. The germline V gene encodes CDR1 SNHLY and CDR2 FYNNEI. This CDR3 is 14 amino acids long. The DNA for the CDR3 is TGTGCCAGCAGTGAAAGTAGGAACGCCGGGGAGCTGTTTTTT. Amino acids: CASSESRNAGELFF.

This clonotype was found a few times. The chain employs TRBV4-1 and TRBJ2-6, with D perhaps matching TRBD1 or TRBD2 (5 bases each). V dropped 8 bases and J dropped 3 bases, with 17 bases sitting between them. The CDR3 runs to 16 residues. Germline-derived CDR1 and CDR2 are MGHRA and YSYEKL. CDR3 DNA sequence: TGCGCCAGCCGCCCCCCCGGGGCGCTTGGGGCCAACGTCCTGACTTTC. This codes for CASRPPGALGANVLTF.

The chain has TRBV25-1 and TRBJ2-3, with D possibly being TRBD1 or TRBD2 (5 bases each). The germline CDR1 and CDR2 sequences are MGHDK and SYGVNS. The CDR3 has 16 residues. V was trimmed by 2 bases and J by 0 bases, leaving 12 bases between them. In DNA, the CDR3 is TGTGCCAGCAGTGAAGGGAGAGGGGTTAGCACAGATACGCAGTATTTT. The encoded protein is CASSEGRGVSTDTQYF.

This clonotype appeared a few times. This chain joins TRBV6-6 and TRBJ2-5; 7 bases fit TRBD2. The CDR3 spans 15 residues. V dropped 4 bases and J dropped 5; count of bases not matched to a gene: 10. The germline V gene encodes CDR1 MNHNY and CDR2 SVGAGI (reference sequence). CDR3 nucleotides: TGTGCCAGCAGTTCGTGGCTAGCGGTAATGGAGACCCAGTACTTC. It translates to CASSSWLAVMETQYF.

Regarding this clonotype: In this CDR3 the conserved last residue, phenylalanine or tryptophan, is missing, so a read error is likely. It is unclear where the CDR3 begins or ends on the DNA, so no DNA is shown, and the CDR3 is as TCRdb lists it. The chain combines TRBV5-1 with TRBJ2-1; no check of the table's D call, TRBD1, against the DNA was made. The CDR3 comprises 8 residues, both ends counted. Germline V lookup: CDR1 SGHRS, CDR2 YFSETQ. This chain's CDR3 is CASSLAGG.

This clonotype was seen just once. This chain uses TRBV20-1 with TRBJ1-4; 8 bases map to TRBD1. Germline lookup yields CDR1 DFQATT and CDR2 SNEGSKA (reference sequence). The CDR3 extends over 13 amino acids. V shed 3 bases, J shed 7 bases, and the junction held 4 bases outside the gene matches. In nucleotides, the CDR3 is TGCAGTGCTAGCGCCACAGGGGGTGAAAAACTGTTTTTT. Protein: CSASATGGEKLFF.

The table lists this clonotype with many counts. The V and J genes are TRBV2 and TRBJ2-4; D perhaps matches TRBD2 (5 bases). Trimming cost V 7 bases and J 6 bases, with 19 bases left between them. The germline V gene has CDR1 SNHLY and CDR2 FYNNEI. This CDR3 has 15 residues. The CDR3 here is CASIAGGSQLNIQYF. The CDR3 DNA reads TGTGCCAGCATCGCGGGCGGATCTCAATTAAACATTCAGTACTTC.

This clonotype was counted many times. This chain links TRBV12-3 or TRBV12-4 with TRBJ2-3; D may be TRBD1 (6 bases). The CDR3 runs 16 residues. V gave up 6 bases and J gave up 3 bases, with 19 bases separating them. The chain's CDR3 is CASSPRTATKTDTQYF. The CDR3, as DNA: TGTGCCAGCAGCCCTCGGACAGCCACTAAGACAGATACGCAGTATTTT.

Worth noting for this clonotype: The junction departs from germline at one end; a sequencing error may be responsible. The chain employs TRBV29-1 and TRBJ1-2, with 12 bases that match TRBD1. This CDR3 comprises 11 residues. Germline values: CDR1 SQVTM, CDR2 ANQGSEA. The CDR3 protein is CSVEPGQGAAF. CDR3 coding DNA: TGCAGCGTCGAACCGGGACAGGGGGCAGCCTTC.

This clonotype showed up just a few times. The chain is built from TRBV3-1 and TRBJ2-1; 12 nucleotides align to TRBD1. The CDR3 is made up of 16 amino acids. The V gene's germline CDR1 is LGHDT and CDR2 YNNKEL (reference sequence). Losses at the gene ends were 4 bases for V and 12 bases for J; bases not matched to a gene: 13. Here the CDR3 DNA reads TGTGCCAGCAGCCCTTCAGCCGGGACAGGGGGCTTTGGGCAGTTCTTC. Residues: CASSPSAGTGGFGQFF.

V and J are TRBV7-8 and TRBJ2-7; D remains ambiguous. The V gene's germline CDR1 is SGHVS and CDR2 FQNEAQ. This CDR3 is 14 amino acids long. Trimming took 1 base from V and 1 from J, leaving 8 bases between them. In DNA form, the CDR3 reads TGTGCCAGCAGCTTAGGTGTCCGTTCCTACGAGCAGTACTTC. Protein: CASSLGVRSYEQYF.

The chain is built from TRBV20-1 and TRBJ2-7; 12 positions match TRBD2. V gave up 3 bases and J gave up 2 bases; unmatched junction bases: 5. Germline-derived CDR1 and CDR2 are DFQATT and SNEGSKA (reference sequence). The length of the CDR3 is 15 residues. Here the CDR3 DNA reads TGCAGTGCTAGGGCGGGACTAGCGGGCCCCTACGAGCAGTACTTC. Protein: CSARAGLAGPYEQYF.

The chain carries TRBV15 and TRBJ1-1; a possible D gene is TRBD1 (5 bases). V was trimmed by 3 bases and J by 2 bases, leaving 10 bases between them. The germline V gene has CDR1 LNHNV and CDR2 YYDKDF (reference sequence). The CDR3 length is 14 residues. The CDR3 DNA reads as TGTGCCACCAGCAGCGGGGGGTATAACACTGAAGCTTTCTTT. It is translated as CATSSGGYNTEAFF.

The V call is TRBV5-6, the J call TRBJ1-6; the match to TRBD1 covers 8 bases. The CDR3 spans 13 residues. The germline V gene has CDR1 SGHDT and CDR2 YYEEEE. V gave up 5 bases and J gave up 9 bases; unmatched junction bases: 4. As DNA, the CDR3 is TGTGCCAGCAGGACGGACAGGGCTTCACCCCTCCACTTT. Translation: CASRTDRASPLHF.

This clonotype occurred many times. The chain joins TRBV13 to TRBJ1-1; TRBD1 matches at 9 bases. V shed 6 bases, J shed 0 bases, and the junction held 8 bases outside the gene matches. There are 16 residues in the CDR3. Germline CDR1 and CDR2: PRHDT and FYEKMQ (reference sequence). CDR3 nucleotide sequence: TGTGCCAGCAGTCGCCGGACAGGGGTGATGAACACTGAAGCTTTCTTT. This translates into CASSRRTGVMNTEAFF. The whole variable domain, filled in from reference TRBV13 and TRBJ1-1, reads AAGVIQSPRHLIKEKRETATLKCYPIPRHDTVYWYQQGPGQDPQFLISFYEKMQSDKGSIPDRFSAQQFSDYHSELNMSSLELGDSALYFCASSRRTGVMNTEAFFGQGTRLTVV.

The chain employs TRBV19 and TRBJ1-2; D may be TRBD1 (5 bases). Trimming pared 7 bases from V and 7 bases from J, leaving 19 bases between. The CDR3 is 14 amino acids. Germline V gives CDR1 LNHDA, CDR2 SQIVND (reference sequence). CDR3 loop: CASITREGLGGYTF. The CDR3 DNA sequence: TGTGCCAGTATTACTCGCGAGGGGCTGGGTGGCTACACCTTC.

The rearrangement uses TRBV20-1 and TRBJ2-7; 9 nucleotides match TRBD2. J was trimmed by 7 bases and V by 2 bases; bases with no gene match: 6. The germline V gene has CDR1 DFQATT and CDR2 SNEGSKA (reference sequence). This CDR3 contains 13 residues. The CDR3 loop reads CSARSLAGLEQYV. The CDR3 region has the DNA TGCAGTGCTAGATCTCTAGCGGGACTAGAGCAGTACGTC.

A remark on this clonotype: An end of the junction differs from the germline gene, which may be a read error. The chain couples TRBV29-1 to TRBJ2-1; 12 nucleotides agree with TRBD2. The V gene's germline CDR1 is SQVTM and CDR2 ANQGSEA. CDR3 size: 14 residues. This CDR3 is CSVEILAGGNEPLF. The CDR3 nucleotides are TGCAGCGTTGAGATACTAGCGGGAGGCAATGAGCCGTTATTC.

J is TRBJ1-2 and V is TRBV24-1; D not resolved. Looked up from germline, CDR1 is KGHDR and CDR2 is SFDVKD. The V end lost 4 bases, the J end lost 5 bases, and 13 bases lay between the germline ends. CDR3 size: 14 residues. The CDR3 protein is CATSDPRGTYGYTF. Written as DNA, the CDR3 is TGTGCCACCAGTGACCCCCGCGGCACGTATGGCTACACCTTC.

Notes on this clonotype: Mismatch with germline at one junction end may stem from a read error. V and J are TRBV25-1 and TRBJ1-6; weak D call: TRBD1 (6 bases). CDR1 MGHDK and CDR2 SYGVNS come from the germline V gene. CDR3 length: 19 amino acids. CDR3 amino acids: CASSEWRGGPSSYNSPLRF. CDR3 nucleotides: TGTGCCAGCAGCGAATGGAGAGGGGGACCAAGCTCCTATAATTCACCCCTCCGCTTT. Filled out from reference TRBV25-1 and TRBJ1-6, the complete variable domain reads EADIYQTPRYLVIGTGKKITLECSQTMGHDKMYWYQQDPGMELHLIHYSYGVNSTEKGDLSSESTVSRIRTEHFPLTLESARPSHTSQYLCASSEWRGGPSSYNSPLRFGNGTRLTVT.

This chain uses TRBV25-1 with TRBJ2-5; D uncertain. The germline CDR1 and CDR2 sequences are MGHDK and SYGVNS. Trimming stripped 4 bases from V and 7 bases from J, with 7 bases between. The CDR3 is made up of 11 amino acids. The CDR3 spells CASSGSGTQYF. The CDR3 nucleotides read TGTGCCAGCAGTGGGAGTGGGACCCAGTACTTC.

This clonotype came up many times. The chain recombines TRBV11-2 with TRBJ2-2; tentatively, D is TRBD1 or TRBD2 (5 bases each). The germline V gene encodes CDR1 SGHAT and CDR2 FQNNGV. Trimming took off 5 bases at V and 6 bases at J, with 13 bases between the two ends. CDR3 length equals 14 residues. The CDR3 DNA is TGTGCCAGCAGCCCGGGGACCAGGTCCGGGGAGCTGTTTTTT. This sequence encodes CASSPGTRSGELFF.

This clonotype occurred many times. The chain links TRBV6-2 or TRBV6-3 to TRBJ2-7; D is unresolved. The ends were cut back, 0 bases at V and 4 bases at J, with 13 bases in the middle. CDR1 MNHEY and CDR2 SVGEGT come from the germline V gene. This CDR3 region has 15 residues. CDR3 protein: CASSYSGSSLYEQYF. Here the CDR3 DNA reads TGTGCCAGCAGTTACTCGGGTAGCAGCCTGTACGAGCAGTACTTC.

This clonotype has ten or more counts. DNA of the CDR3: TGTGCCAGCAGCTTGGCTAGCGGGACGTCAACAGATACGCAGTATTTT. Protein: CASSLASGTSTDTQYF. This chain links TRBV7-2 with TRBJ2-3; 9 nucleotides align to TRBD2. V gave up 3 bases and J gave up 3 bases; unmatched junction bases: 7. This CDR3 has 16 amino acids. Germline-derived CDR1 and CDR2 are SGHTA and FQGNSA.

This clonotype was picked up many times. V is TRBV5-1 and J is TRBJ2-1; 7 nucleotides match TRBD2. V lost 4 bases and J lost 5; bases outside the gene matches: 6. Germline CDR1 is SGHRS and CDR2 is YFSETQ. This CDR3 has 14 residues. The CDR3 DNA follows: TGCGCCAGCAGCCCCCTCAGCGGGAACAATGAGCAGTTCTTC. It specifies CASSPLSGNNEQFF.